This is a list of T cell receptor beta chains from one sample in a study of T cells in localized non-small cell lung cancer. TCRdb's copy holds only in-frame clones and misses some; the assay was immunoSEQ multiplex PCR. The sample shows 43,000 or so clones, around 90% of them seen only once. Material: PBMCs, obtained before any cancer treatment. These receptors all come from a woman aged 40-69 years with stage II lung adenocarcinoma. The CDR3 runs from the conserved cysteine through the conserved F or W. Fields, in order: J gene, V gene, D gene, clone size, CDR3 DNA, CDR3 protein. D genes are given only for firm matches. Some rows mark clone size as missing; the rest say once, few, many or name a class of expanded clone.

TRBJ1-1 | TRBV27 | . | . | TGTGCCAGCAGTTCGGCGGCGGGGAACACTGAAGCTTTCTTT | CASSSAAGNTEAFF
TRBJ1-5 | TRBV7-9 | TRBD1 | . | TGTGCCAGCAGCTTACAGGGGGAGGCGCCCCAGCATTTT | CASSLQGEAPQHF
TRBJ1-3 | TRBV6-1 | . | once | TGTGCCAGCAGTGAAAAAGGCCCCTACTCTGGAAACACCATATATTTT | CASSEKGPYSGNTIYF
TRBJ2-1 | TRBV28 | . | . | TGTGCCAGCAGTTTTTCTGTTTGGGGCAATGAGCAGTTCTTC | CASSFSVWGNEQFF
TRBJ2-5 | TRBV9 | . | . | TGTGCCAGCAGCGTGGCGGGGCGGGTACAAGAGACCCAGTACTTC | CASSVAGRVQETQYF
TRBJ1-5 | TRBV5-5 | . | . | TGTGCCAGCAGCCGGTCAGGCGAACCAAATCAGCCCCAGCATTTT | CASSRSGEPNQPQHF
TRBJ2-3 | TRBV28 | TRBD2 | . | TGTGCCAGCAGCCGAAGCGGGGGCGCAGATACGCAGTATTTT | CASSRSGGADTQYF
TRBJ2-1 | TRBV7-9 | TRBD2 | . | TGTGCCAGCAGCTTCCCCACTAGCGGGAGAGACAATGAGCAGTTCTTC | CASSFPTSGRDNEQFF
TRBJ1-1 | TRBV2 | . | . | TGTGCCACCCTAGAGGCGGGGAACACTGAAGCTTTCTTT | CATLEAGNTEAFF
TRBJ2-3 | TRBV5-1 | . | once | TGCGCCAGCAGCTTGGTAACAGAGAGCACAGATACGCAGTATTTT | CASSLVTESTDTQYF
TRBJ2-5 | TRBV7-8 | . | . | TGTGCCAGCAGCATAGGGCCTTTACAAGAGACCCAGTACTTC | CASSIGPLQETQYF
TRBJ2-3 | TRBV25-1 | . | . | TGTGCCAGCAGTGTAATGAACTCGTTCACAGATACGCAGTATTTT | CASSVMNSFTDTQYF
TRBJ2-2 | TRBV19 | . | . | TGTGCCAGTAGTCCCCGGGTTACGAACACCGGGGAGCTGTTTTTT | CASSPRVTNTGELFF
TRBJ2-3 | TRBV29-1 | TRBD2 | . | TGCAGCGTTGAAGAAGGTAGCGGGAACACAGATACGCAGTATTTT | CSVEEGSGNTDTQYF
TRBJ2-2 | TRBV6-1 | . | . | TGTGCCAGCAGTCCTAGGGGGAGAGACACCGGGGAGCTGTTTTTT | CASSPRGRDTGELFF
TRBJ1-1 | TRBV29-1 | . | . | TGCAGCGCGGTGGGGAAGAGGTCTGAAGCTTTCTTT | CSAVGKRSEAFF
TRBJ2-7 | TRBV6-6 | . | . | TGTGCCAGCAGCGGTTCCTACGAGCAGTACTTC | CASSGSYEQYF
TRBJ1-2 | TRBV4-1 | . | . | TGCGCCAGCAGCCAAGAAAACGGGGCTCACTATGGCTACACCTTC | CASSQENGAHYGYTF
TRBJ2-1 | TRBV6-6 | . | . | TGTGCCAGCCGACAGGGAGGATACAATGAGCAGTTCTTC | CASRQGGYNEQFF
TRBJ1-6 | TRBV28 | TRBD1 | . | TGTGCCAGCAGCGAGATAGGGACAGGGGGCTCACCCCTCCACTTT | CASSEIGTGGSPLHF
TRBJ1-5 | TRBV6-5 | . | . | TGTGCCACAGGCTTTTCCTCGAAGGCTCAGCCCCAGCATTTT | CATGFSSKAQPQHF
TRBJ2-7 | TRBV5-1 | . | . | TGCGCCAGCAGCTTGGGTCTAAACCGGGACATCTCCTACGAGCAGTACTTC | CASSLGLNRDISYEQYF
TRBJ2-7 | TRBV29-1 | . | . | TGCAGCGTTTCTTACGGTACCTACGAGCAGTACTTC | CSVSYGTYEQYF
TRBJ1-1 | TRBV28 | . | . | TGTGCCAGCAGTTTACCCGGGACACAGCCCGTGGCTTTCTTT | CASSLPGTQPVAFF
TRBJ1-5 | TRBV7-2 | . | . | TGTGCCAGCAGCTTAGGGGGATCCCAGCCCCAGCATTTT | CASSLGGSQPQHF
TRBJ2-2 | TRBV4-1 | . | . | TGCGCCAGCAGTTTAGGGGGGGTAGGGTCTAGGTCCGGGGAGCTGTTTTTT | CASSLGGVGSRSGELFF
TRBJ2-7 | TRBV20-1 | . | . | TGCAGTGCTAGAAAGGGCTACGAGCAGTACTTC | CSARKGYEQYF
TRBJ2-7 | TRBV10-3 | . | . | TGTGCCATCAGTGAAGGCAGGTACTGGCAGTACTTC | CAISEGRYWQYF
TRBJ2-2 | TRBV6-1 | TRBD1 | . | TGTGCCAGCAGTGATACAGGGGTCACCGGGGAGCTGTTTTTT | CASSDTGVTGELFF
TRBJ2-1 | TRBV7-7 | TRBD2 | . | TGTGCCAGCAGCCCCCTTAGCGGGAGCTACAATGAGCAGTTCTTC | CASSPLSGSYNEQFF